Detailed here is one T cell receptor (beta chain). The target antigen is unknown. CDR3 length equals 14 residues. From germline, CDR1 is SQVTM and CDR2 ANQGSEA. V shed 3 bases and J shed 0 bases, with 12 bases lying between them. Using immunoSEQ multiplex PCR, the repertoire was profiled, and TCRdb retains in-frame clones only, with some absent. The table lists some 290,000 clones, 88% of them singletons. This entry belongs to a study of cytomegalovirus exposure and HLA in healthy donors. Study findings and constraints: First-cohort TCR clusters were later found to tend to co-occur in the roughly 130 validation repertoires. Many donors shared some public TCRs, even though most TCR sequences were rare. The classifier reportedly diagnosed cytomegalovirus status with high specificity and sensitivity.

The source of this sequence is a man younger than 45 in good health and CMV-seronegative. The rearrangement links TRBV29-1 to TRBJ2-7; D call uncertain. The sequenced sample consisted of PBMCs. Here the CDR3 DNA reads TGCAGCGTTGAGATGGCAGGCCTCTCCTACGAGCAGTACTTC. Translation: CSVEMAGLSYEQYF.